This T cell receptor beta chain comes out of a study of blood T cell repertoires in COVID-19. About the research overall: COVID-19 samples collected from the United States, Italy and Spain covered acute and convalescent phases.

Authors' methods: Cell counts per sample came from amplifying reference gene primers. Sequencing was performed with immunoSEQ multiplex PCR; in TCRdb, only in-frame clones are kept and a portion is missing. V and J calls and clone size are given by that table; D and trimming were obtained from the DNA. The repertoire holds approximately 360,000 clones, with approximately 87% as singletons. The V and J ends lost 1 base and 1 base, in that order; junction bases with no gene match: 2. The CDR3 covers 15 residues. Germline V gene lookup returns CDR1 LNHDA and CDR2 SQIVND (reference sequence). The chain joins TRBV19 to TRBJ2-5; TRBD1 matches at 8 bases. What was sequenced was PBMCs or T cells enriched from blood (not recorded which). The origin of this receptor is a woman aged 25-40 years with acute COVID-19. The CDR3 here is CASSIGGTGQETQYF. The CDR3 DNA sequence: TGTGCCAGTAGTATAGGAGGGACAGGCCAAGAGACCCAGTACTTC.